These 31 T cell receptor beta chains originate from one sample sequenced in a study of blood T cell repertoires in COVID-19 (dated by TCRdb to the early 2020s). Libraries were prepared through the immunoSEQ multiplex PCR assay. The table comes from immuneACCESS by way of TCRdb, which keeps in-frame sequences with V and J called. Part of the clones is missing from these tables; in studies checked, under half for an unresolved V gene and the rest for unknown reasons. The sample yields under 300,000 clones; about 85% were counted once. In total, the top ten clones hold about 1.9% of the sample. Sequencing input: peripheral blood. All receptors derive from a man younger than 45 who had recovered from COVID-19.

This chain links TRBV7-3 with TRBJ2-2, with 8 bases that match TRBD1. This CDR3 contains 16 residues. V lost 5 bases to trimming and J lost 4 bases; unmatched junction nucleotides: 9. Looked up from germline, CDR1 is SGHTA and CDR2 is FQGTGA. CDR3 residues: CASSASGGAVTGELFF. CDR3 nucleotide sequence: TGTGCCAGCAGCGCCTCAGGGGGCGCGGTCACCGGGGAGCTGTTTTTT. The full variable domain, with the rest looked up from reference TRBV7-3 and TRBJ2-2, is GAGVSQTPSNKVTEKGKYVELRCDPISGHTALYWYRQSLGQGPEFLIYFQGTGAADDSGLPNDRFFAVRPEGSVSTLKIQRTERGDSAVYLCASSASGGAVTGELFFGEGSRLTVL.

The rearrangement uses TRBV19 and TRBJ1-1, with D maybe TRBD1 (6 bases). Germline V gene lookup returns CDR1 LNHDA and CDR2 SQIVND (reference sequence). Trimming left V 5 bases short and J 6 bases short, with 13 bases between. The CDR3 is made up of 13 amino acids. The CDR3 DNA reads TGTGCCAGTAGTGCTCACAGGGTTTCTGAAGCTTTCTTT. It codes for CASSAHRVSEAFF.

The CDR3 DNA reads TGTGCCAGTAGTATTATTGGCTTCTCGGGGAACACTGAAGCTTTCTTT. This encodes CASSIIGFSGNTEAFF. The rearrangement joins TRBV19 to TRBJ1-1; D gene unclear. V shed 3 bases and J shed 1 base, with 15 bases lying between them. Germline CDR1 is LNHDA and CDR2 is SQIVND (reference sequence). CDR3 length: 16 amino acids.

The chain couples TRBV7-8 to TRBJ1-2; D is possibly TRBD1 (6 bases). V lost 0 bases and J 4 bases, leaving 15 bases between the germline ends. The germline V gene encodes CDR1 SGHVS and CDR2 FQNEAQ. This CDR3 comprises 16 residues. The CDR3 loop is CASSLASTGGVYGYTF. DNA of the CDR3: TGTGCCAGCAGCTTAGCGAGTACGGGGGGCGTCTATGGCTACACCTTC.

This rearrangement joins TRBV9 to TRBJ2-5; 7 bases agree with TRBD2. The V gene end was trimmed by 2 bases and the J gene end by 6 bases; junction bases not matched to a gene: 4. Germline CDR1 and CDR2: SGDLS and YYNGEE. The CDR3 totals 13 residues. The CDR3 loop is CASSVTGRQTQYF. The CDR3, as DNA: TGTGCCAGCAGCGTGACCGGGAGGCAGACCCAGTACTTC.

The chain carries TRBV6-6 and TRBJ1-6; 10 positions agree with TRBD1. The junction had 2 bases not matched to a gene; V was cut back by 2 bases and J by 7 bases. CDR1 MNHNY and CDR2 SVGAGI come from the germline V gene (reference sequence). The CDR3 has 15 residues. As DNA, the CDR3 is TGTGCCAGCAGTTACACGGACAGGGGGAATTCACCCCTCCACTTT. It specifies CASSYTDRGNSPLHF.

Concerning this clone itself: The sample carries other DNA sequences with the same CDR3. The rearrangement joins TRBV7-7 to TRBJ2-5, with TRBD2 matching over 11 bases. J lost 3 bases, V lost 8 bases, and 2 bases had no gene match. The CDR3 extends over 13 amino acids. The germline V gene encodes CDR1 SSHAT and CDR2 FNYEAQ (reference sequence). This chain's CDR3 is CASATSGEETQYF. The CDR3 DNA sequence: TGTGCCAGCGCGACTAGCGGGGAAGAGACCCAGTACTTC.

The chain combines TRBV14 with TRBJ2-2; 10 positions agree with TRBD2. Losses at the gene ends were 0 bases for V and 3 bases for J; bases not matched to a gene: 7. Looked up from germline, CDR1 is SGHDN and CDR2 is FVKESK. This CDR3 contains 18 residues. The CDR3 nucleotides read TGTGCCAGCAGCCAAGAGTTCGAGCGGGGGGGCTACACCGGGGAGCTGTTTTTT. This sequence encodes CASSQEFERGGYTGELFF.

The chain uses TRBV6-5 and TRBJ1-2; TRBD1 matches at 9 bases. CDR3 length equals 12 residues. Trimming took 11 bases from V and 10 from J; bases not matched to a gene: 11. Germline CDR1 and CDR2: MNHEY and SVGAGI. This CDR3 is CAGGWDRADYTF. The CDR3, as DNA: TGTGCCGGCGGCTGGGACAGGGCGGACTACACCTTC.

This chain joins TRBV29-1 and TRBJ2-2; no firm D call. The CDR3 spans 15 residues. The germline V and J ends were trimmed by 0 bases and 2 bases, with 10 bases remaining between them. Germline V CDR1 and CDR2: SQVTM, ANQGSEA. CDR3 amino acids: CSVEDTRFNTGELFF. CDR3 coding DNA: TGCAGCGTTGAAGACACCAGGTTCAACACCGGGGAGCTGTTTTTT.

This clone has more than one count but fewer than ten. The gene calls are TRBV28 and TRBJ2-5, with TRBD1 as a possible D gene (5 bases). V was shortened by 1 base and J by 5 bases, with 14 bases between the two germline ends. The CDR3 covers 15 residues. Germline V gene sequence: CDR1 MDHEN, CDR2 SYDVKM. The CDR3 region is CASSLLGAGYETQYF. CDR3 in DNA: TGTGCCAGCAGTTTATTAGGGGCCGGATATGAGACCCAGTACTTC.

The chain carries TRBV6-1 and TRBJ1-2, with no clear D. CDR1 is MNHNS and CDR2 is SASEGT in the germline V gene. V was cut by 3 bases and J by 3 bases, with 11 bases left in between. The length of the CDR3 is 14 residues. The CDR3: CASSEPGFDYGYTF. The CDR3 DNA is TGTGCCAGCAGTGAGCCGGGTTTCGACTATGGCTACACCTTC.

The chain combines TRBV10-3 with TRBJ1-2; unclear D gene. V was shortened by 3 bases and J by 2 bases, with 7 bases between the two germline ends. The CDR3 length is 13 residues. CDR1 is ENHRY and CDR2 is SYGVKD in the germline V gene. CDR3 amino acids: CAISDPKNYGYTF. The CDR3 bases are TGTGCCATCAGTGATCCCAAAAACTATGGCTACACCTTC.

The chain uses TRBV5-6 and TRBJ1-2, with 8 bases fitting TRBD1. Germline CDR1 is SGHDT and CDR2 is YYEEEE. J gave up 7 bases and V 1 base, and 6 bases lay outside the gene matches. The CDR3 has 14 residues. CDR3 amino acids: CASSLFQGALGYTF. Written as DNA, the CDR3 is TGTGCCAGCAGCTTGTTTCAGGGGGCGCTTGGCTACACCTTC.

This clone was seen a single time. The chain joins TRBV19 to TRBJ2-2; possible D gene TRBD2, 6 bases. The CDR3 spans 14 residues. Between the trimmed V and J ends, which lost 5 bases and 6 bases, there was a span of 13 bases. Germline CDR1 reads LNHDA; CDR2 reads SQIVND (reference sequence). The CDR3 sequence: CASSSRGSPGELFF. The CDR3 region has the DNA TGTGCCAGTAGTTCCCGGGGGAGCCCCGGGGAGCTGTTTTTT.

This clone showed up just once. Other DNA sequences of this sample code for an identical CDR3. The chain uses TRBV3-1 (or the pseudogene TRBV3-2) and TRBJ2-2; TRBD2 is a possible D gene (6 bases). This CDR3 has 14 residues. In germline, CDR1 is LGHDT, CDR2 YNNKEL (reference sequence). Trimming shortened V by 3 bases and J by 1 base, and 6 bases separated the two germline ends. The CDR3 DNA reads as TGTGCCAGCAGCCAGGGAGGGAACACCGGGGAGCTGTTTTTT. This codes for CASSQGGNTGELFF.

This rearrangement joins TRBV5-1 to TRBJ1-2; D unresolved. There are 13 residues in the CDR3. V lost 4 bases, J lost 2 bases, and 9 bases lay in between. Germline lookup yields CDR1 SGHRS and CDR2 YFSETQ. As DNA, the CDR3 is TGCGCCAGCAGCCCCGGACTGAACTATGGCTACACCTTC. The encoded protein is CASSPGLNYGYTF.

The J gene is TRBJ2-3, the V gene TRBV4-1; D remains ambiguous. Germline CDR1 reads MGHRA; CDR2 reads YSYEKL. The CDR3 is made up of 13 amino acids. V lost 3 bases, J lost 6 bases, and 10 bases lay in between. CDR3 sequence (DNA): TGCGCCAGCAGCCACCCCTTTTCGGATACGCAGTATTTT. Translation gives CASSHPFSDTQYF.

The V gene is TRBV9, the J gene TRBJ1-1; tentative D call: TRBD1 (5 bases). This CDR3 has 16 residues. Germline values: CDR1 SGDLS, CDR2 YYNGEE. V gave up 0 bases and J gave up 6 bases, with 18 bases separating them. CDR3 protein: CASSVGTNPAGAEAFF. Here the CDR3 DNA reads TGTGCCAGCAGCGTAGGCACCAACCCGGCGGGGGCTGAAGCTTTCTTT.

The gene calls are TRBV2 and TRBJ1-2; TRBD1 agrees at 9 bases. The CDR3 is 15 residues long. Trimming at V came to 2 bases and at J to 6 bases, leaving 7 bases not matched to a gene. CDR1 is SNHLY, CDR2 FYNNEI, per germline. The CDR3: CASSEWDRAPNGYTF. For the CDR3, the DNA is TGTGCCAGCAGTGAATGGGACAGGGCTCCCAATGGCTACACCTTC.

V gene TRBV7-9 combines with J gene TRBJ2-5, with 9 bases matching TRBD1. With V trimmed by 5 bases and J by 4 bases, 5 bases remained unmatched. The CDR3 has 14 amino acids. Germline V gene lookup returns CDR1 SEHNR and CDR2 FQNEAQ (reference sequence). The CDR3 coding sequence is TGTGCCAGCAGCACTGGGACAGGGAGAGAGACCCAGTACTTC. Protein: CASSTGTGRETQYF.

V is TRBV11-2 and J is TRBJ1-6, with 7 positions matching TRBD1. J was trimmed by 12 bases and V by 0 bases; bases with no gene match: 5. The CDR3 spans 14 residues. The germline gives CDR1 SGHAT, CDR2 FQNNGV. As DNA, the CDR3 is TGTGCCAGCAGCTTAGAAAGGGGGCACGGACCCCTCCACTTT. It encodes CASSLERGHGPLHF.

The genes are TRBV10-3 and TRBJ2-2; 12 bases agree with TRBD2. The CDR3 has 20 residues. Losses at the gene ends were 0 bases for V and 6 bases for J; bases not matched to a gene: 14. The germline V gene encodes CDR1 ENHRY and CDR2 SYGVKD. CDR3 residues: CAISESAWLAGGHFPGELFF. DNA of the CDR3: TGTGCCATCAGTGAGTCGGCTTGGCTAGCGGGGGGGCATTTCCCCGGGGAGCTGTTTTTT.

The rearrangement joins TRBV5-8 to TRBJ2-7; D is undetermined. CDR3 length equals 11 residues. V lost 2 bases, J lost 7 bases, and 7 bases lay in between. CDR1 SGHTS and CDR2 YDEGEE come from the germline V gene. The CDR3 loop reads CASSFQYEQYV. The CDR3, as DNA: TGTGCCAGCAGCTTTCAGTATGAGCAGTACGTC.

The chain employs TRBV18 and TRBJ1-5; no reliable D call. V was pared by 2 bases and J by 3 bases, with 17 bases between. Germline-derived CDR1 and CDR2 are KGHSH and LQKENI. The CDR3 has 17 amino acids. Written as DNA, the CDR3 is TGTGCCAGCTCACCAGGGCCACCCCAACTCCACAATCAGCCCCAGCATTTT. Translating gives CASSPGPPQLHNQPQHF.

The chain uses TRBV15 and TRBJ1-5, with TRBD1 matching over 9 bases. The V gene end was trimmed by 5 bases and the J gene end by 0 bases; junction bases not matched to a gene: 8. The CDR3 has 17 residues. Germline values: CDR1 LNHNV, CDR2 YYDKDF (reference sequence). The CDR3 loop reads CATSAGTGSFSNQPQHF. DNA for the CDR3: TGTGCCACCAGCGCCGGGACAGGGAGCTTTAGCAATCAGCCCCAGCATTTT.

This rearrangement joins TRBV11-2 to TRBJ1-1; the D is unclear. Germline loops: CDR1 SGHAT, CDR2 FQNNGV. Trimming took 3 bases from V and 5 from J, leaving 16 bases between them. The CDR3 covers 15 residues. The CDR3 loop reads CASSFYEGVKTEAFF. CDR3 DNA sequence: TGTGCCAGCAGCTTTTATGAGGGCGTAAAGACTGAAGCTTTCTTT.

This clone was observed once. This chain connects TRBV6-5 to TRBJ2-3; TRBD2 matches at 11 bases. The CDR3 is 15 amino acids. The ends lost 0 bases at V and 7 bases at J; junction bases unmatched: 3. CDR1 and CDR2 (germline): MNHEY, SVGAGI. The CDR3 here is CASSYSTSGGYTQYF. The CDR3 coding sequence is TGTGCCAGCAGTTACTCTACTAGCGGGGGTTATACGCAGTATTTT.

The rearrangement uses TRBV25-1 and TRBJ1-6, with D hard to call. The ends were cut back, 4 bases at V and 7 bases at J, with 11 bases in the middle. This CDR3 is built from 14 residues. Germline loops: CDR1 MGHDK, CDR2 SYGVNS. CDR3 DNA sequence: TGTGCCAGCAGTGGAGATGCGGGGAATTCACCCCTCCACTTT. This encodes CASSGDAGNSPLHF.

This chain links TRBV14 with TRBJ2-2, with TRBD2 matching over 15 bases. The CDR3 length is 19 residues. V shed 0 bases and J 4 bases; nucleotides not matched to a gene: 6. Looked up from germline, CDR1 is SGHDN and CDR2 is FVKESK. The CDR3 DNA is TGTGCCAGCAGCCAAGATGATGGGACTAGCGGGGGGACCACCGGGGAGCTGTTTTTT. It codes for CASSQDDGTSGGTTGELFF.

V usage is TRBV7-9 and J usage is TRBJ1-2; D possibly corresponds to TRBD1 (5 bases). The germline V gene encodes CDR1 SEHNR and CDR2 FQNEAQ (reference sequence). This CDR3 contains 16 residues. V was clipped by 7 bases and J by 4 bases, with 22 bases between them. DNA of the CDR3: TGTGCCAGCACCCGGGCACAGGTGGCAGGATCCTATGGCTACACCTTC. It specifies CASTRAQVAGSYGYTF.